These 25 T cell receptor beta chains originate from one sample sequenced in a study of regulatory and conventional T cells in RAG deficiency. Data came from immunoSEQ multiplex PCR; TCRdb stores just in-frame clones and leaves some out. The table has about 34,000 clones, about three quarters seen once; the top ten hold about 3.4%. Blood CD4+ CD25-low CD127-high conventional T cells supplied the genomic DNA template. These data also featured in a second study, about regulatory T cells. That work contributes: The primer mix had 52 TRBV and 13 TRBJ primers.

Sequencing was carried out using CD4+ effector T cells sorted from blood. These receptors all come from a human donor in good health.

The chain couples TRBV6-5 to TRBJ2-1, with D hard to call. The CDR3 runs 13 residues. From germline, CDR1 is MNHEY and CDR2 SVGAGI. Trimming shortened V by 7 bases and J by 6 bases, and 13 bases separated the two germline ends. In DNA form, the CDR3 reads TGTGCCAGCAAACCGGGCCCTTCCAATGAGCAGTTCTTC. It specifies CASKPGPSNEQFF.

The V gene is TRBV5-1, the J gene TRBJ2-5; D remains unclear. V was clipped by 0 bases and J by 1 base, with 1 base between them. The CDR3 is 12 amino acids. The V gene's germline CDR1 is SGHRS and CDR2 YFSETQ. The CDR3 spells CASSLGQETQYF. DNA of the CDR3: TGCGCCAGCAGCTTGGGCCAAGAGACCCAGTACTTC. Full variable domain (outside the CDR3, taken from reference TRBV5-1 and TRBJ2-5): KAGVTQTPRYLIKTRGQQVTLSCSPISGHRSVSWYQQTPGQGLQFLFEYFSETQRNKGNFPGRFSGRQFSNSRSEMNVSTLELGDSALYLCASSLGQETQYFGPGTRLLVL.

CDR3 bases: TGTGCCAGCAGCGTAGCCCCCCTGTATGAGCAGTTCTTC. Translation gives CASSVAPLYEQFF. The rearrangement joins TRBV9 to TRBJ2-1; D unresolved. Germline V gene lookup returns CDR1 SGDLS and CDR2 YYNGEE. V was cut by 0 bases and J by 8 bases, with 9 bases left in between. The CDR3 loop spans 13 amino acids.

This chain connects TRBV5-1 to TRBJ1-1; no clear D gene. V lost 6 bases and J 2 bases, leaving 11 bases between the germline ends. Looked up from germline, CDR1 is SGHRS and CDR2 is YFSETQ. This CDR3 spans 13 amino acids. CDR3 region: CASNPEGNTEAFF. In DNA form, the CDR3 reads TGCGCCAGCAACCCGGAGGGAAACACTGAAGCTTTCTTT.

CDR3 in amino acids: CASSIRSTSGGALQETQYF. In nucleotides, the CDR3 is TGTGCCAGTAGTATTCGTTCGACTAGCGGGGGGGCCCTCCAAGAGACCCAGTACTTC. The chain combines TRBV19 with TRBJ2-5; 14 nucleotides match TRBD2. The CDR3 has 19 residues. The V gene end was trimmed by 3 bases and the J gene end by 1 base; junction bases not matched to a gene: 10. The germline CDR1 and CDR2 sequences are LNHDA and SQIVND (reference sequence).

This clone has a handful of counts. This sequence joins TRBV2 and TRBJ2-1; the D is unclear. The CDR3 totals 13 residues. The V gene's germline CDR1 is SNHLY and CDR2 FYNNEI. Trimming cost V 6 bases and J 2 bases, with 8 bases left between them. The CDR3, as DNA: TGTGCCAGCAGGGAACAGCCCTACAATGAGCAGTTCTTC. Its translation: CASREQPYNEQFF.

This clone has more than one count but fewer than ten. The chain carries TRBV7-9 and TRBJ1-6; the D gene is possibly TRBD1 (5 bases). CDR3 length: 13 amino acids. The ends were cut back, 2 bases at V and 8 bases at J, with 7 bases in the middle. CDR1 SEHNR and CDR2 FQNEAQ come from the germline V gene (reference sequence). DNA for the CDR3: TGTGCCAGCAGCTTACGGGGCGATTCACCCCTCCACTTT. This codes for CASSLRGDSPLHF. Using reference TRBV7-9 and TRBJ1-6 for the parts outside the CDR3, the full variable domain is DTGVSQNPRHKITKRGQNVTFRCDPISEHNRLYWYRQTLGQGPEFLTYFQNEAQLEKSRLLSDRFSAERPKGSFSTLEIQRTEQGDSAMYLCASSLRGDSPLHFGNGTRLTVT.

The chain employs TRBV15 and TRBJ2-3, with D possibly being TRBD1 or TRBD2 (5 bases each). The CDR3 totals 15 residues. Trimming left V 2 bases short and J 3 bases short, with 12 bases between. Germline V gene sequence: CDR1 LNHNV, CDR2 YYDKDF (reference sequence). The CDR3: CATSRWVGDTDTQYF. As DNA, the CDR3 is TGTGCCACCAGCAGATGGGTGGGGGATACAGATACGCAGTATTTT.

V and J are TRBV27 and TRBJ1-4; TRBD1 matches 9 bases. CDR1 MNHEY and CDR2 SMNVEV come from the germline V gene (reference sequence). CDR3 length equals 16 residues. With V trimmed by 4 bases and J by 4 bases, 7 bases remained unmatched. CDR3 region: CASSSTLGQGNEKLFF. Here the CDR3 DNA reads TGTGCCAGCAGTTCCACGCTGGGACAGGGTAATGAAAAACTGTTTTTT.

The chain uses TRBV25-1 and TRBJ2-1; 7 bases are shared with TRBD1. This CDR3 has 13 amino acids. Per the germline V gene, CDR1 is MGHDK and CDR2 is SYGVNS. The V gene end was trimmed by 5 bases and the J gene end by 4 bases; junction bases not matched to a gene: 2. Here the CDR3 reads CASSSDRYNEQFF. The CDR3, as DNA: TGTGCCAGCAGTTCGGACAGGTACAATGAGCAGTTCTTC.

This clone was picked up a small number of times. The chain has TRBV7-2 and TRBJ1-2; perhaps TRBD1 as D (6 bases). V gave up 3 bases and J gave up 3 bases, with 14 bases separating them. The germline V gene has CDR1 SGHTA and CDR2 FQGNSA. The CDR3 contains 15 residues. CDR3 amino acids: CASSLTGVGDYGYTF. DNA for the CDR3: TGTGCCAGCAGCTTGACAGGAGTAGGTGACTATGGCTACACCTTC.

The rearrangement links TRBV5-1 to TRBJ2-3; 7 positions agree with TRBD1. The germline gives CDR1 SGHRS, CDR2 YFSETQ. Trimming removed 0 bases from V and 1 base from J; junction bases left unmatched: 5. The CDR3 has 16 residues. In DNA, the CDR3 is TGCGCCAGCAGCTTGGCCGGGCAGGGGGGCACAGATACGCAGTATTTT. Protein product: CASSLAGQGGTDTQYF.

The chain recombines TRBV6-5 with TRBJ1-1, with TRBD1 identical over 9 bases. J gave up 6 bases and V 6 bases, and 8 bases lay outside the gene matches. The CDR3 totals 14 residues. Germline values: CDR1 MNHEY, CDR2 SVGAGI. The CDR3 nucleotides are TGTGCCAGCAGAACAGGGGGCGGGAAGGCTGAAGCTTTCTTT. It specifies CASRTGGGKAEAFF.

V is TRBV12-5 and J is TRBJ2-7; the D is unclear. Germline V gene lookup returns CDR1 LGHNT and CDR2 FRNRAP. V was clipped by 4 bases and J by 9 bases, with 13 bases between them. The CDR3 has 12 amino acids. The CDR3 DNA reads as TGTGCTAGTGGTTCCCCCTCGGGCGGGCAGTACTTC. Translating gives CASGSPSGGQYF.

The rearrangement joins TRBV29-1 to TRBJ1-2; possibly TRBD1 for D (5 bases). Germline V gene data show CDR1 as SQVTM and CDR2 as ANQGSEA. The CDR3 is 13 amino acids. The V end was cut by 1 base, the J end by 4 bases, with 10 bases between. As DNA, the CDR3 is TGCAGCGTTGAAGTGGGCAGGGCCTATGGCTACACCTTC. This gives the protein CSVEVGRAYGYTF. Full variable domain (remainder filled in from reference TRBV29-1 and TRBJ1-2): SAVISQKPSRDICQRGTSLTIQCQVDSQVTMMFWYRQQPGQSLTLIATANQGSEATYESGFVIDKFPISRPNLTFSTLTVSNMSPEDSSIYLCSVEVGRAYGYTFGSGTRLTVV.

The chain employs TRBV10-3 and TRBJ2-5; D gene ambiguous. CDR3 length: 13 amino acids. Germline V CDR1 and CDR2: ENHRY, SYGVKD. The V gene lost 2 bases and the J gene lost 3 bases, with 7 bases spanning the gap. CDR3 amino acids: CAISEALKETQYF. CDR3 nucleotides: TGTGCCATCAGTGAGGCTCTAAAAGAGACCCAGTACTTC.

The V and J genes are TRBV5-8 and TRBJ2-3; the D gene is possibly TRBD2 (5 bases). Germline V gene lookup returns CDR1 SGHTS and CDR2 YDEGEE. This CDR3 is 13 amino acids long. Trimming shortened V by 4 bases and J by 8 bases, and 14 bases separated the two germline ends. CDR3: CASSVRGEFTQYF. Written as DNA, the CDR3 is TGTGCCAGCAGCGTCCGTGGGGAGTTTACGCAGTATTTT.

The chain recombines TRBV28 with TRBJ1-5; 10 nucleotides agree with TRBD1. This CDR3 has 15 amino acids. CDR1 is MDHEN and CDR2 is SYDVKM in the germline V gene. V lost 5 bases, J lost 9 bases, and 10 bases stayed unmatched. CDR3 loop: CASSPQGQGNAPQHF. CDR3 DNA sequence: TGTGCCAGCAGTCCTCAGGGACAGGGGAACGCGCCCCAGCATTTT.

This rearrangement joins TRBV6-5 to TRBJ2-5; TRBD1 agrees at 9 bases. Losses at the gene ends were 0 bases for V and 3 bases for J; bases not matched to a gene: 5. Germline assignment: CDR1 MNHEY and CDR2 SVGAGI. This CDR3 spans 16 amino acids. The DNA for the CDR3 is TGTGCCAGCAGTTACTCCCGGGACAGGGCTGAAGAGACCCAGTACTTC. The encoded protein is CASSYSRDRAEETQYF.

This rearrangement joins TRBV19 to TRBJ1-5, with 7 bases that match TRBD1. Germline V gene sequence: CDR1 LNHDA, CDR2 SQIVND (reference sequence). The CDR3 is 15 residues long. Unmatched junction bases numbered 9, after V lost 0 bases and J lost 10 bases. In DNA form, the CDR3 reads TGTGCCAGTAGTATAGATCTTGCAGGGGGTTATCCCCAGCATTTT. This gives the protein CASSIDLAGGYPQHF.

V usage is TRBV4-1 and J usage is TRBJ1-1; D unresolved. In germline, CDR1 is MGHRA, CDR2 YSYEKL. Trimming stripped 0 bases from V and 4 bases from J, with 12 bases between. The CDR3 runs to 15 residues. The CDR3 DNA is TGCGCCAGCAGCCAAGATATCATCACCCCCACTGAAGCTTTCTTT. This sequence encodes CASSQDIITPTEAFF.

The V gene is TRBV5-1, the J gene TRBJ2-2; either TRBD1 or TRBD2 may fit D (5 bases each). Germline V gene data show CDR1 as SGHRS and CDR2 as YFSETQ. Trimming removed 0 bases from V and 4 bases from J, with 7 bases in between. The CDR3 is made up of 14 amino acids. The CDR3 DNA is TGCGCCAGCAGCTTGGGGGGGTCCACCGGGGAGCTGTTTTTT. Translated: CASSLGGSTGELFF.

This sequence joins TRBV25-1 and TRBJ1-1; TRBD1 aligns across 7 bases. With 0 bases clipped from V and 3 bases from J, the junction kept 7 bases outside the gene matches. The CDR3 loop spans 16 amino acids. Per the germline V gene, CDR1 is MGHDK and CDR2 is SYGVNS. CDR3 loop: CASSEYRPQGDTEAFF. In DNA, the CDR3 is TGTGCCAGCAGTGAATATCGGCCTCAGGGGGACACTGAAGCTTTCTTT. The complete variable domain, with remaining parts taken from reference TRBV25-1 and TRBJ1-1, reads EADIYQTPRYLVIGTGKKITLECSQTMGHDKMYWYQQDPGMELHLIHYSYGVNSTEKGDLSSESTVSRIRTEHFPLTLESARPSHTSQYLCASSEYRPQGDTEAFFGQGTRLTVV.

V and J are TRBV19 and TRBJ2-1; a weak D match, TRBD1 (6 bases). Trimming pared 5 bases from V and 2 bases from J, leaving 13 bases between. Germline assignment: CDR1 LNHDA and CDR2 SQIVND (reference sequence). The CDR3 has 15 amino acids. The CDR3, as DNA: TGTGCCAGTAGTGGGGACCGGACAGCCTACAATGAGCAGTTCTTC. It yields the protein CASSGDRTAYNEQFF.

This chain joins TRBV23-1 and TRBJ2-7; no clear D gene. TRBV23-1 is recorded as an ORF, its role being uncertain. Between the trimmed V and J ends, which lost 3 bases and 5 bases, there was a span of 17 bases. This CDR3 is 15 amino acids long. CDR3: CASSHWLGIKDEQYF. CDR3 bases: TGCGCCAGCAGTCATTGGTTGGGAATTAAGGACGAGCAGTACTTC.